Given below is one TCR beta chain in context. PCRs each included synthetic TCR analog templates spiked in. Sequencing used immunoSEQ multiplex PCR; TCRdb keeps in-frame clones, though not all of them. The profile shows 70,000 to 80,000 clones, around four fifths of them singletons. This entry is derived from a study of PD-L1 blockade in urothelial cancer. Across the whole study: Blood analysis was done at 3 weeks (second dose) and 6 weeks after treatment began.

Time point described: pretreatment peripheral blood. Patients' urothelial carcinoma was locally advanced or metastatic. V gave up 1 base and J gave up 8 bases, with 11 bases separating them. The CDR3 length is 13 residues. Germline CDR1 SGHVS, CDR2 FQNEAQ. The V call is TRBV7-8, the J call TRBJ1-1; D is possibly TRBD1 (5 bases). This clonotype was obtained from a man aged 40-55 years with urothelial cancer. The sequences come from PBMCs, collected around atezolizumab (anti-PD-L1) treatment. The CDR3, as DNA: TGTGCCAGCAGCTTAGGTGGGGCGACGGAAGCTTTCTTT. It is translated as CASSLGGATEAFF. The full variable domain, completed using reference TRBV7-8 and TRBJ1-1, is GAGVSQSPRYKVAKRGQDVALRCDPISGHVSLFWYQQALGQGPEFLTYFQNEAQLDKSGLPSDRFFAERPEGSVSTLKIQRTQQEDSAVYLCASSLGGATEAFFGQGTRLTVV.